The present TCR beta chain was sequenced within a study of blood T cell repertoires in COVID-19. This CDR3 spans 16 amino acids. Looked up from germline, CDR1 is SNHLY and CDR2 is FYNNEI. V shed 5 bases, J shed 4 bases, and the junction held 6 bases outside the gene matches. The table came from immunoSEQ multiplex PCR; TCRdb's copy has only in-frame clones and leaves some out. Of about 330,000 clones in the sample, around 83% were seen once. The sequence derives from a woman between 50 and 59 years old with acute or convalescent COVID-19. Material: peripheral blood. This rearrangement joins TRBV2 to TRBJ2-3, with 13 bases that match TRBD2. Here the CDR3 DNA reads TGTGCCAGCAGTCCCGGACTAGCGGGAGTGGCAGATACGCAGTATTTT. This codes for CASSPGLAGVADTQYF.